The sequence of this T cell receptor (beta chain) was determined in a study of blood T cell repertoires in COVID-19. In the original workflow: For nucleated cells, counts were estimated from reference gene primer amplification. Assay used: immunoSEQ multiplex PCR; TCRdb lists only in-frame clones, some missing. For V, J and clone size, that table is used; D and trimming come from the DNA. The profile shows just over 150,000 clones, just under 95% of them singletons. Trimming left V 8 bases short and J 0 bases short, with 8 bases between. This CDR3 comprises 13 residues. The source of this sequence is a woman in her fifties or sixties with acute or convalescent COVID-19. Sequenced input: peripheral blood. The J gene is TRBJ1-3, the V gene TRBV12-3 or TRBV12-4; D possibly corresponds to TRBD1 (5 bases). The CDR3 loop reads CASAGGSGNTIYF. As DNA, the CDR3 is TGTGCCAGCGCGGGGGGCTCTGGAAACACCATATATTTT.